This T cell receptor (beta chain) originates from a study of blood T cell repertoires in COVID-19. Background on the study: T cells, B-cell-depleted T cells, or PBMCs provided the cDNA or gDNA that served as material.

Germline V gene sequence: CDR1 MDHEN, CDR2 SYDVKM. Trimming took off 2 bases at V and 5 bases at J, with 12 bases between the two ends. The CDR3 spans 14 residues. TCRdb's table, derived via immunoSEQ multiplex PCR, lists solely in-frame clones and lacks some. This sample has 19,000 or so clones, with 85% found just once. The receptor comes from a man older than 75 with acute or convalescent COVID-19. Material for sequencing was peripheral blood. V usage is TRBV28 and J usage is TRBJ1-2; the D is unclear. DNA of the CDR3: TGTGCCAGCAGTTTAGAGGTGCTGAGGTATGGCTACACCTTC. Its protein is CASSLEVLRYGYTF.